What follows are 8 T cell receptor beta chains derived from one specimen sequenced in a study of blood T cell repertoires in COVID-19. Using immunoSEQ multiplex PCR, the repertoire was profiled, and TCRdb retains in-frame clones only, with some absent. The profile shows some 190,000 clones, about 85% of them singletons. Source material: peripheral blood. The receptors were gathered from a man in his thirties or forties with acute or convalescent COVID-19.

The rearrangement joins TRBV19 to TRBJ2-7, with D perhaps matching TRBD1 (5 bases). Germline V lookup: CDR1 LNHDA, CDR2 SQIVND (reference sequence). Trimming cost V 4 bases and J 3 bases, with 16 bases left between them. The CDR3 extends over 15 amino acids. The CDR3 coding sequence is TGTGCCAGTAGTAGTCAGACAGAGAACAGCTACGAGCAGTACTTC. Its translation: CASSSQTENSYEQYF.

V and J are TRBV9 and TRBJ2-3; 8 nucleotides align to TRBD1. V was clipped by 4 bases and J by 0 bases; unmatched bases: 10. In germline, CDR1 is SGDLS, CDR2 YYNGEE. The CDR3 has 17 amino acids. The CDR3 sequence: CASSFQDRAISTDTQYF. The CDR3, as DNA: TGTGCCAGCAGCTTCCAGGACAGGGCAATCAGCACAGATACGCAGTATTTT.

The chain couples TRBV19 to TRBJ1-2; tentative D call: TRBD1 (5 bases). Between the trimmed V and J ends, which lost 5 bases and 5 bases, there was a span of 12 bases. Germline assignment: CDR1 LNHDA and CDR2 SQIVND (reference sequence). This CDR3 region has 13 residues. The CDR3: CASSPNGQYGYTF. The CDR3 bases are TGTGCCAGTAGTCCAAACGGACAATATGGCTACACCTTC.

The V call is TRBV10-3, the J call TRBJ2-1; 14 nucleotides agree with TRBD2. The V and J ends lost 0 bases and 7 bases, in that order; junction bases with no gene match: 8. This CDR3 region has 18 residues. Germline CDR1 is ENHRY and CDR2 is SYGVKD. For the CDR3, the DNA is TGTGCCATCAGTGAGTCGACGGGGACTAGCGGGAGTGGTAATGAGCAGTTCTTC. Residues: CAISESTGTSGSGNEQFF.

V usage is TRBV15 and J usage is TRBJ1-2, with unresolved D. Trimming took off 1 base at V and 2 bases at J, with 5 bases between the two ends. The CDR3 is made up of 13 amino acids. Germline V gene data show CDR1 as LNHNV and CDR2 as YYDKDF (reference sequence). The CDR3 protein is CATSRGVNYGYTF. The CDR3 DNA follows: TGTGCCACCAGCAGAGGAGTGAACTATGGCTACACCTTC.

There are many counts of this clone. This chain joins TRBV2 and TRBJ1-1; 9 nucleotides agree with TRBD1. CDR1 and CDR2 from the germline V gene are SNHLY and FYNNEI. Unmatched junction bases numbered 11, after V lost 3 bases and J lost 6 bases. The CDR3 runs 16 residues. CDR3 loop: CASSDPGQGYQSEAFF. CDR3 coding DNA: TGTGCCAGCAGTGACCCGGGACAGGGCTACCAATCTGAAGCTTTCTTT.

This clone was seen a single time. The genes are TRBV7-3 and TRBJ2-3, with 11 bases fitting TRBD2. Germline-derived CDR1 and CDR2 are SGHTA and FQGTGA. The CDR3 spans 19 residues. V trimming: 2 bases; J trimming: 2 bases; junction bases outside the gene matches: 12. The CDR3 DNA sequence: TGTGCCAGCAGCTTATTAATAGGTCTGACTAGCGGGGACACAGATACGCAGTATTTT. Translated, it gives CASSLLIGLTSGDTDTQYF.

The J gene is TRBJ1-1, the V gene TRBV5-1, with unresolved D. Germline CDR1 is SGHRS and CDR2 is YFSETQ. V was trimmed by 0 bases and J by 1 base, leaving 7 bases between them. This CDR3 spans 14 amino acids. In DNA form, the CDR3 reads TGCGCCAGCAGCTTGGGACATAAGAACACTGAAGCTTTCTTT. This translates into CASSLGHKNTEAFF.